The clone carrying this TCR beta chain was detected once. Its antigen is unidentified. This specimen includes other DNA sequences encoding the same CDR3. Using immunoSEQ multiplex PCR, the repertoire was profiled, and TCRdb retains in-frame clones only, with some absent. Among about 170,000 clones, just under 90% were seen once, and the ten largest hold roughly 1.5%. The sample belongs to a study of cytomegalovirus exposure and HLA in healthy donors. Study observations and caveats: Testing in vitro showed three CMV-associated chains specific for CMV antigens.

Sequencing was carried out using PBMCs. The clonotype was recovered from a woman aged 25 to 45 in good health and CMV-seronegative.

The CDR3 is CASSLVDQPQHF. The CDR3 nucleotides are TGTGCCAGCAGCTTAGTAGATCAGCCCCAGCATTTT. The chain uses TRBV7-9 and TRBJ1-5, with D hard to call. Germline V gene lookup returns CDR1 SEHNR and CDR2 FQNEAQ (reference sequence). Trimming took 1 base from V and 5 from J, leaving 3 bases between them. The CDR3 is 12 amino acids.